Presented here are 22 T cell receptor beta chains from one specimen sequenced in a study of blood T cells in healthy people across ages. PCR was performed a second time for roughly 7 to 11 cycles using a sample-barcoded 5' primer and a J-beta primer mix. Via MiXCR, TCRdb re-called the 5' RACE reads, giving one row per CDR3 protein. Among 850,000 or so distinct CDR3 sequences listed, roughly 26% were seen once. The sample consisted of blood. These receptors were taken from a woman at least 80 years old in good health.

This clonotype was detected many times. This chain connects TRBV20-1 to TRBJ2-3; D is perhaps TRBD2 (6 bases). Germline V gene sequence: CDR1 DFQATT, CDR2 SNEGSKA (reference sequence). V lost 5 bases to trimming and J lost 4 bases, with 16 bases between them. The CDR3 covers 14 residues. DNA of the CDR3: TGCAGTGCTTCGGATCGGGGGACGTCAGATACGCAGTATTTT. Translating it yields CSASDRGTSDTQYF.

This clonotype has ten or more counts. This chain joins TRBV6-6 and TRBJ2-7; perhaps TRBD1 as D (6 bases). Germline V CDR1 and CDR2: MNHNY, SVGAGI (reference sequence). V lost 2 bases and J lost 0, with 8 bases in between. This CDR3 is built from 14 residues. As DNA, the CDR3 is TGTGCCAGCAGTTACGACAGGAACTCCTACGAGCAGTACTTC. This sequence encodes CASSYDRNSYEQYF.

On this clonotype itself: The junction departs from germline at one end; a sequencing error may be responsible. The chain links TRBV7-2 to TRBJ2-5; TRBD2 is a possible D gene (7 bases). Germline-derived CDR1 and CDR2 are SGHTA and FQGNSA. This CDR3 spans 15 amino acids. CDR3 in DNA: TGTGCCGGCAGCTTAGTGTCGGGGGGCCGGGAGACCCAGTACTTC. Its translation: CAGSLVSGGRETQYF.

This clonotype was counted between two and nine times. The chain joins TRBV20-1 to TRBJ2-3; D is possibly TRBD2 (6 bases). Trimming took 3 bases from V and 0 from J, leaving 7 bases between them. The germline V gene has CDR1 DFQATT and CDR2 SNEGSKA (reference sequence). This CDR3 spans 13 amino acids. CDR3 bases: TGCAGTGCTAGCGGGACTAGCACAGATACGCAGTATTTT. As protein: CSASGTSTDTQYF.

About this clonotype: With a much larger clone just one base away, this may be a read error. The V call is TRBV20-1, the J call TRBJ2-3; 8 bases align to TRBD1. The length of the CDR3 is 14 residues. The V gene's germline CDR1 is DFQATT and CDR2 SNEGSKA (reference sequence). The CDR3 nucleotides read TGCGGTGCTAGACCAGGGGGCTACACAGATACGCAGTATTTT. As protein: CGARPGGYTDTQYF.

This clonotype was seen many times. The V gene is TRBV15, the J gene TRBJ2-1, with 10 positions matching TRBD1. Germline CDR1 and CDR2: LNHNV and YYDKDF (reference sequence). With V trimmed by 3 bases and J by 7 bases, 9 bases remained unmatched. This CDR3 contains 16 residues. CDR3 region: CATSSPDRGLRNEQFF. CDR3 DNA: TGTGCCACCAGCAGCCCTGACAGGGGGCTAAGGAATGAGCAGTTCTTC.

This clonotype was seen at least ten times. The J gene is TRBJ1-5, the V gene TRBV6-5; 8 bases agree with TRBD1. The CDR3 contains 14 residues. Germline CDR1 and CDR2: MNHEY and SVGAGI. The ends lost 5 bases at V and 4 bases at J; junction bases unmatched: 4. The CDR3 loop is CASSPRTGNQPQHF. The CDR3 DNA reads TGTGCCAGCAGTCCTCGGACAGGGAATCAGCCCCAGCATTTT.

This rearrangement joins TRBV7-2 to TRBJ1-5; 9 bases fit TRBD1. The V segment lost 2 bases and the J segment 6 bases; nucleotides outside the gene matches: 2. Germline V gives CDR1 SGHTA, CDR2 FQGNSA. The CDR3 length is 14 residues. CDR3 residues: CASSLKTGGQPQHF. DNA of the CDR3: TGTGCCAGCAGCTTAAAGACAGGGGGTCAGCCCCAGCATTTT. The full variable domain, completed using reference TRBV7-2 and TRBJ1-5, is GAGVSQSPSNKVTEKGKDVELRCDPISGHTALYWYRQSLGQGLEFLIYFQGNSAPDKSGLPSDRFSAERTGGSVSTLTIQRTQQEDSAVYLCASSLKTGGQPQHFGDGTRLSIL.

This clonotype was counted between two and nine times. V gene TRBV3-1 combines with J gene TRBJ2-5; D is unresolved. CDR1 and CDR2 from the germline V gene are LGHDT and YNNKEL (reference sequence). Between the trimmed V and J ends, which lost 4 bases and 5 bases, there was a span of 11 bases. The CDR3 totals 13 residues. The CDR3 is CASSPDQGETQYF. CDR3 coding DNA: TGTGCCAGCAGCCCTGACCAAGGGGAGACCCAGTACTTC.

This clonotype came up many times. This chain joins TRBV7-2 and TRBJ2-5; 11 nucleotides match TRBD2. In germline, CDR1 is SGHTA, CDR2 FQGNSA. The CDR3 loop spans 16 amino acids. The J segment lost 0 bases and the V segment lost 3 bases, leaving 3 bases of the junction unmatched. CDR3 DNA: TGTGCCAGCAGCTTTGGACTAGCGGGTAACCAAGAGACCCAGTACTTC. It is translated as CASSFGLAGNQETQYF.

This clonotype came up many times. The rearrangement links TRBV3-1 to TRBJ2-5; perhaps D is TRBD1 or TRBD2 (5 bases each). The CDR3 sequence is 14 residues long. V was trimmed by 1 base and J by 5 bases, leaving 11 bases between them. Germline lookup yields CDR1 LGHDT and CDR2 YNNKEL (reference sequence). In DNA form, the CDR3 reads TGTGCCAGCAGCCAAGCAGGGAGATTGGAGACCCAGTACTTC. The encoded protein is CASSQAGRLETQYF.

A remark on this clonotype: One end of the junction does not line up with germline, which may come from a read error. The rearrangement joins TRBV5-1 to TRBJ2-6; tentative D call: TRBD1 (5 bases). The CDR3 contains 15 residues. CDR1 SGHRS and CDR2 YFSETQ come from the germline V gene. CDR3 nucleotides: TGCGCCAGCAACTCAGGAGTCCCTGGGGCCAACGTCCTAACTTTC. It specifies CASNSGVPGANVLTF. The whole variable domain, filled in from reference TRBV5-1 and TRBJ2-6, reads KAGVTQTPRYLIKTRGQQVTLSCSPISGHRSVSWYQQTPGQGLQFLFEYFSETQRNKGNFPGRFSGRQFSNSRSEMNVSTLELGDSALYLCASNSGVPGANVLTFGAGSRLTVL.

J is TRBJ1-3 and V is TRBV7-2; a weak D match, TRBD1 (6 bases). The length of the CDR3 is 17 residues. Germline values: CDR1 SGHTA, CDR2 FQGNSA. With 3 bases removed from V and 3 bases from J, the gap between germline ends came to 18 bases. DNA for the CDR3: TGTGCCAGCAGCTTGCATCGGTCCGGGGGCAGTGGAAACACCATATATTTT. Translated: CASSLHRSGGSGNTIYF.

This clonotype came up a few times. It may be a read error: a sequence one base away is much more abundant. The chain carries TRBV7-9 and TRBJ2-4; no firm D call. CDR3 size: 12 residues. Germline CDR1 SEHNR, CDR2 FQNEAQ (reference sequence). V was trimmed by 5 bases and J by 13 bases, leaving 15 bases between them. As DNA, the CDR3 is TGTGCCAGCAGCACTACCCAAGAGGCCCAGTACTTC. Residues: CASSTTQEAQYF.

Ten or more counts support this clonotype. The rearrangement links TRBV5-5 to TRBJ2-3; no definite D call. The germline V gene has CDR1 SGHKS and CDR2 YYEKEE (reference sequence). V was cut by 4 bases and J by 4 bases, with 10 bases left in between. CDR3 length: 13 amino acids. The CDR3 spells CASSPVIADTQYF. For the CDR3, the DNA is TGTGCCAGCAGCCCGGTGATCGCAGATACGCAGTATTTT.

This clonotype was observed at least ten times. V and J are TRBV30 and TRBJ2-7; D perhaps matches TRBD2 (6 bases). In germline, CDR1 is GTSNPN, CDR2 SVGIG (reference sequence). Trimming took off 4 bases at V and 9 bases at J, with 22 bases between the two ends. The CDR3 totals 14 residues. For the CDR3, the DNA is TGTGCCTGGACCCCCTTGGGCAGGGTCGGGGGGCAGTACTTC. Its protein product is CAWTPLGRVGGQYF. Based on the CDR3 plus reference TRBV30 and TRBJ2-7, the full variable domain is SQTIHQWPATLVQPVGSPLSLECTVEGTSNPNLYWYRQAAGRGLQLLFYSVGIGQISSEVPQNLSASRPQDRQFILSSKKLLLSDSGFYLCAWTPLGRVGGQYFGPGTRLTVT.

In its sample, this clonotype was seen many times. The chain couples TRBV29-1 to TRBJ1-2; D is ambiguous. This CDR3 spans 11 amino acids. Germline CDR1 and CDR2: SQVTM and ANQGSEA. The ends were cut back, 4 bases at V and 7 bases at J, with 10 bases in the middle. The CDR3 loop reads CSVGGEAGYTF. The CDR3 region has the DNA TGCAGCGTTGGCGGGGAGGCTGGCTACACCTTC. The variable domain in full, with the rest retrieved from reference TRBV29-1 and TRBJ1-2, is SAVISQKPSRDICQRGTSLTIQCQVDSQVTMMFWYRQQPGQSLTLIATANQGSEATYESGFVIDKFPISRPNLTFSTLTVSNMSPEDSSIYLCSVGGEAGYTFGSGTRLTVV.

J is TRBJ1-5 and V is TRBV5-5; no clear D gene. The CDR3 consists of 19 residues. The germline CDR1 and CDR2 sequences are SGHKS and YYEKEE (reference sequence). Between the trimmed V and J ends, which lost 3 bases and 2 bases, there was a span of 24 bases. CDR3: CASSSKNTSAIGGNQPQHF. CDR3 coding DNA: TGTGCCAGCAGCTCCAAAAATACCAGTGCAATCGGTGGCAATCAGCCCCAGCATTTT.

The chain combines TRBV6-2 or TRBV6-3 with TRBJ1-5; D might be TRBD1 (6 bases). CDR1 and CDR2 from the germline V gene are MNHEY and SVGEGT. With 11 bases removed from V and 9 bases from J, the gap between germline ends came to 20 bases. CDR3 length equals 13 residues. The CDR3, as DNA: TGTGCCGGGCGGTGGGGGCCCTCTGGGCCCCAGCATTTT. Amino acids: CAGRWGPSGPQHF.

With respect to this clonotype: This may arise from a read error, as a much more abundant clone is one base away. V usage is TRBV3-1 and J usage is TRBJ2-4; no definite D call. This CDR3 region has 12 residues. Between the trimmed V and J ends, which lost 3 bases and 16 bases, there was a span of 16 bases. Germline assignment: CDR1 LGHDT and CDR2 YNNKEL (reference sequence). The CDR3 DNA reads as TGTGCCAGCAGCCACCACGGTCGTGGATTCTACTTC. It encodes CASSHHGRGFYF.

This clonotype showed up many times. V is TRBV30 and J is TRBJ1-5, with D possibly being TRBD1 (5 bases). The length of the CDR3 is 13 residues. Germline V gene lookup returns CDR1 GTSNPN and CDR2 SVGIG (reference sequence). The V end was cut by 3 bases, the J end by 4 bases, with 10 bases between. CDR3 protein: CAWRGGPNQPQHF. The CDR3, as DNA: TGTGCCTGGAGGGGGGGTCCTAATCAGCCCCAGCATTTT.

This chain joins TRBV5-1 and TRBJ1-1; possible D gene TRBD1, 6 bases. From germline, CDR1 is SGHRS and CDR2 YFSETQ. V was pared by 4 bases and J by 4 bases, with 20 bases between. This CDR3 comprises 16 residues. The CDR3 region is CASSLTLGHSLTEAFF. In DNA, the CDR3 is TGCGCCAGCAGCCTCACCCTGGGACATTCCCTCACTGAAGCTTTCTTT.